These T cell receptor beta chains were read from a single sample in a study of T cells after yellow fever vaccination. Each CDR3 protein gets one entry after TCRdb re-called the 5' RACE reads with MiXCR. The sample holds more than 95,000 distinct CDR3 sequences; about 7.8% are singletons and the top ten take approximately 2.7%. The sample was CD4+ T cells sorted from PBMCs, taken more than 40 days after the first yellow fever vaccination. These TCRs come from a man aged 18-30 years who received the YFV17D yellow fever vaccine. CDR3s include the opening cysteine and the closing phenylalanine or tryptophan. A D gene is named only where the DNA matches it firmly. Clone size, where shown, is once, few, many, or a class for clones that have expanded.

V gene: TRBV11-3; D gene: TRBD2; J gene: TRBJ2-5; clone size: -; CDR3 protein: CASSSSGGPETQYF; CDR3 DNA: TGTGCCAGCAGCTCTAGCGGGGGGCCCGAGACCCAGTACTTC
V gene: TRBV20-1; D gene: -; J gene: TRBJ2-6; clone size: many; CDR3 protein: CSASYSGANVLTF; CDR3 DNA: TGCAGTGCTAGCTACTCTGGGGCCAACGTCCTGACTTTC
V gene: TRBV20-1; D gene: -; J gene: TRBJ1-4; clone size: many; CDR3 protein: CSAPRQAEKLFF; CDR3 DNA: TGCAGTGCTCCCCGACAGGCCGAAAAACTGTTTTTT
V gene: TRBV3-1; D gene: TRBD2; J gene: TRBJ2-5; clone size: many; CDR3 protein: CASSAALAGGKETQYF; CDR3 DNA: TGTGCCAGCAGCGCCGCTTTAGCGGGGGGGAAAGAGACCCAGTACTTC
V gene: TRBV5-1; D gene: -; J gene: TRBJ2-5; clone size: many; CDR3 protein: CASSLGSPTGAGETQYF; CDR3 DNA: TGCGCCAGCAGCTTGGGGTCCCCAACGGGGGCTGGGGAGACCCAGTACTTC
V gene: TRBV5-1; D gene: TRBD1; J gene: TRBJ2-1; clone size: many; CDR3 protein: CASSFPRQGPTTDPRTYNEQFF; CDR3 DNA: TGCGCCAGCAGCTTCCCGAGACAGGGCCCAACGACAGACCCCCGGACCTACAATGAGCAGTTCTTC
V gene: TRBV7-8; D gene: -; J gene: TRBJ2-5; clone size: -; CDR3 protein: CASSFAGAIETQYF; CDR3 DNA: TGTGCCAGCAGCTTCGCTGGCGCGATAGAGACCCAGTACTTC
V gene: TRBV7-9; D gene: -; J gene: TRBJ1-2; clone size: many; CDR3 protein: CASSWTLQEGYTF; CDR3 DNA: TGTGCCAGCAGTTGGACTTTGCAAGAAGGCTACACCTTC
V gene: TRBV7-2; D gene: -; J gene: TRBJ1-1; clone size: -; CDR3 protein: CASSLESWGTGVF; CDR3 DNA: TGTGCCAGCAGCTTAGAATCCTGGGGGACGGGGGTTTTT
V gene: TRBV28; D gene: TRBD1; J gene: TRBJ1-2; clone size: many; CDR3 protein: CASSPGQGVYGYTF; CDR3 DNA: TGTGCCAGCAGCCCGGGACAGGGGGTCTATGGCTACACCTTC
V gene: TRBV5-5; D gene: -; J gene: TRBJ2-5; clone size: many; CDR3 protein: CASSLDGAQETQYF; CDR3 DNA: TGTGCCAGCAGCTTGGATGGGGCGCAAGAGACCCAGTACTTC
V gene: TRBV7-4; D gene: -; J gene: TRBJ1-2; clone size: few; CDR3 protein: CASILGGYSPDYTF; CDR3 DNA: TGTGCCAGCATCTTAGGCGGCTACTCCCCCGACTACACCTTC
V gene: TRBV7-2; D gene: TRBD2; J gene: TRBJ2-3; clone size: -; CDR3 protein: CASSSASGGSTGGTQYF; CDR3 DNA: TGTGCCAGCAGCTCGGCTAGCGGGGGATCCACTGGGGGTACGCAGTATTTT
V gene: TRBV6-2/TRBV6-3; D gene: -; J gene: TRBJ2-7; clone size: many; CDR3 protein: CASSYSSQGYDEQYF; CDR3 DNA: TGTGCCAGCAGTTACTCGAGCCAGGGGTACGACGAGCAGTACTTC
V gene: TRBV28; D gene: TRBD1; J gene: TRBJ1-2; clone size: many; CDR3 protein: CASSDQGVPYGYTF; CDR3 DNA: TGTGCCAGCAGTGACCAGGGGGTCCCCTATGGCTACACCTTC
V gene: TRBV7-2; D gene: TRBD2; J gene: TRBJ2-5; clone size: many; CDR3 protein: CASSFGLAGAKETQYF; CDR3 DNA: TGTGCCAGCAGCTTTGGACTAGCGGGGGCTAAAGAGACCCAGTACTTC
V gene: TRBV5-1; D gene: -; J gene: TRBJ1-1; clone size: many; CDR3 protein: CASSLVGMWARAEAFF; CDR3 DNA: TGCGCCAGCAGCTTGGTGGGAATGTGGGCGCGCGCTGAAGCTTTCTTT
V gene: TRBV3-1; D gene: -; J gene: TRBJ1-2; clone size: -; CDR3 protein: CASSHWTVPGYGYTF; CDR3 DNA: TGTGCCAGCAGCCATTGGACAGTTCCCGGGTATGGCTACACCTTC
V gene: TRBV19; D gene: TRBD1; J gene: TRBJ2-4; clone size: many; CDR3 protein: CASSPSTGGGNIQYF; CDR3 DNA: TGTGCCAGTAGTCCCTCGACAGGGGGCGGAAACATTCAGTACTTC
V gene: TRBV5-1; D gene: -; J gene: TRBJ2-1; clone size: many; CDR3 protein: CASSPPGYNEQFF; CDR3 DNA: TGCGCCAGCAGCCCGCCGGGGTACAATGAGCAGTTCTTC
V gene: TRBV6-5; D gene: TRBD1; J gene: TRBJ1-2; clone size: many; CDR3 protein: CASSYGTGSNYGYTF; CDR3 DNA: TGTGCCAGCAGTTACGGGACAGGGAGTAACTATGGCTACACCTTC
V gene: TRBV6-2/TRBV6-3; D gene: TRBD2; J gene: TRBJ2-3; clone size: -; CDR3 protein: CASSPGTSPDTQYF; CDR3 DNA: TGTGCCAGCAGTCCTGGGACTAGCCCAGATACGCAGTATTTT
V gene: TRBV20-1; D gene: -; J gene: TRBJ1-1; clone size: many; CDR3 protein: CSARDPTANTEAFF; CDR3 DNA: TGCAGTGCTAGAGATCCGACAGCTAACACTGAAGCTTTCTTT
V gene: TRBV7-3; D gene: TRBD2; J gene: TRBJ2-3; clone size: many; CDR3 protein: CASSWGTGLAGADTQYF; CDR3 DNA: TGTGCCAGCAGCTGGGGGACCGGACTAGCGGGGGCAGATACGCAGTATTTT
V gene: TRBV5-1; D gene: -; J gene: TRBJ2-7; clone size: many; CDR3 protein: CASSQSWGFEQYF; CDR3 DNA: TGCGCCAGCAGCCAATCATGGGGTTTCGAGCAGTACTTC
V gene: TRBV28; D gene: -; J gene: TRBJ1-2; clone size: many; CDR3 protein: CASSSYIGTPVRGYTF; CDR3 DNA: TGTGCCAGCAGTTCCTATATAGGGACGCCAGTGCGTGGCTACACCTTC